Below, one T cell receptor (beta chain) is given with its context. What it binds is not known. V was pared by 4 bases and J by 6 bases, with 6 bases of the junction left unmatched. The CDR3 is 14 residues long. Germline values: CDR1 SGHRS, CDR2 YFSETQ. This sample was taken from a study of T cells after yellow fever vaccination. About the research overall: Fractions of low cell number were prepared using SMART-Seq v4 Ultra Low Input.

Using its own MiXCR run on the 5' RACE reads, TCRdb lists one record per CDR3 protein. The sample lists some 350,000 distinct CDR3 sequences, 6.2% seen once, with about 15% in the top ten. Study observations and caveats: Most primary-vaccination clones recurred post-booster (approximately 95% CD4, roughly 91% CD8).

V is TRBV5-1 and J is TRBJ2-7; 11 positions match TRBD2. This clonotype originated in a man aged 30 to 45 who received the YFV17D yellow fever vaccine. The sample consisted of PBMCs, taken 5 days after the yellow fever booster vaccination. The CDR3 region has the DNA TGCGCCAGCAGCACGCTAGCGGGAGGAGCCGAGCAGTACTTC. The encoded protein is CASSTLAGGAEQYF.